One sample yielded the 27 T cell receptor beta chains listed below, sequenced in a study of identical twins. One entry per CDR3 protein results from TCRdb running MiXCR on the 5' RACE reads. The sample lists about 530,000 distinct CDR3 sequences, about 20% occurring once. The sample was also reused in another study, on yellow fever vaccine responses in identical twins.

The sample taken for sequencing was CD4+ T cells sorted from blood. These receptors all stem from a woman in her late teens or twenties in good health.

This clonotype occurred a few times. The rearrangement uses TRBV25-1 and TRBJ1-2; a weak D match, TRBD1 (5 bases). Trimming removed 8 bases from V and 6 bases from J, with 13 bases in between. The germline gives CDR1 MGHDK, CDR2 SYGVNS. This CDR3 region has 12 residues. CDR3 protein: CASRRQPDGYTF. CDR3 DNA sequence: TGTGCCAGCCGCCGACAGCCGGATGGCTACACCTTC.

This clonotype appeared a few times. The CDR3 protein is CASSPQTDDYGYTF. CDR3 DNA: TGTGCCAGCAGCCCTCAGACAGACGACTATGGCTACACCTTC. The chain carries TRBV7-9 and TRBJ1-2; tentative D call: TRBD1 (5 bases). V gave up 5 bases and J gave up 3 bases, with 13 bases separating them. Germline V gene data show CDR1 as SEHNR and CDR2 as FQNEAQ (reference sequence). The CDR3 extends over 14 amino acids.

There are a few counts of this clonotype. V and J are TRBV20-1 and TRBJ2-2; 10 nucleotides match TRBD2. Germline CDR1 reads DFQATT; CDR2 reads SNEGSKA (reference sequence). The junction had 11 bases not matched to a gene; V was cut back by 0 bases and J by 4 bases. CDR3 length equals 18 residues. CDR3 region: CSARDSGPSGGATGELFF. The CDR3 bases are TGCAGTGCTAGAGATTCCGGCCCAAGCGGGGGGGCCACCGGGGAGCTGTTTTTT.

The chain employs TRBV7-2 and TRBJ2-5; 8 bases are shared with TRBD1. The V gene's germline CDR1 is SGHTA and CDR2 FQGNSA. V lost 6 bases and J lost 5; bases outside the gene matches: 11. The CDR3 contains 15 residues. DNA of the CDR3: TGTGCCAGCAGTCACCCCCCAGGGGGCGCGGAGACCCAGTACTTC. This codes for CASSHPPGGAETQYF.

This clonotype came up a few times. V usage is TRBV28 and J usage is TRBJ2-6, with no clear D. V was clipped by 3 bases and J by 0 bases, with 6 bases between them. CDR1 and CDR2 from the germline V gene are MDHEN and SYDVKM. This CDR3 comprises 15 residues. CDR3 region: CASSLLDSGANVLTF. The CDR3 region has the DNA TGTGCCAGCAGTTTGTTGGACTCTGGGGCCAACGTCCTGACTTTC.

This clonotype appeared a single time. The chain has TRBV3-1 and TRBJ2-2; D is ambiguous. V lost 4 bases, J lost 5 bases, and 11 bases lay in between. The CDR3 loop spans 14 amino acids. CDR1 LGHDT and CDR2 YNNKEL come from the germline V gene (reference sequence). The CDR3 is CASSPYGRTGELFF. CDR3 nucleotide sequence: TGTGCCAGCAGCCCCTACGGGCGGACCGGGGAGCTGTTTTTT.

This clonotype has more than one count but fewer than ten. This sequence joins TRBV20-1 and TRBJ1-1; D uncertain. Per germline, CDR1 DFQATT and CDR2 SNEGSKA (reference sequence). V was clipped by 6 bases and J by 7 bases, with 9 bases between them. The CDR3 has 10 residues. CDR3 amino acids: CSAAPFEAFF. In DNA form, the CDR3 reads TGCAGTGCCGCCCCTTTTGAAGCTTTCTTT.

The chain employs TRBV6-2 or TRBV6-3 and TRBJ1-2, with 8 positions matching TRBD1. Trimming took 3 bases from V and 4 from J; bases not matched to a gene: 22. Germline CDR1 and CDR2: MNHEY and SVGEGT. CDR3 size: 20 residues. CDR3 loop: CASSYHSRSGGGDRGYGYTF. CDR3 DNA sequence: TGTGCCAGCAGTTATCATTCGCGTTCCGGGGGGGGAGACAGGGGCTATGGCTACACCTTC.

This sequence joins TRBV11-2 and TRBJ2-7; TRBD1 aligns across 12 bases. This CDR3 comprises 12 residues. V dropped 8 bases and J dropped 7; count of bases not matched to a gene: 3. The germline V gene has CDR1 SGHAT and CDR2 FQNNGV. Here the CDR3 DNA reads TGTGCCAGCCGGGACAGGGGGCTTGAGCAGTACTTC. Translation: CASRDRGLEQYF. The full variable domain, completed using reference TRBV11-2 and TRBJ2-7, is EAGVAQSPRYKIIEKRQSVAFWCNPISGHATLYWYQQILGQGPKLLIQFQNNGVVDDSQLPKDRFSAERLKGVDSTLKIQPAKLEDSAVYLCASRDRGLEQYFGPGTRLTVT.

This clonotype was detected only a few times. The chain joins TRBV12-3 or TRBV12-4 to TRBJ2-1; 10 nucleotides agree with TRBD2. Losses at the gene ends were 1 base for V and 5 bases for J; bases not matched to a gene: 2. There are 15 residues in the CDR3. DNA of the CDR3: TGTGCCAGCAGTTTAGGGGGGACTAGCGACAATGAGCAGTTCTTC. This translates into CASSLGGTSDNEQFF.

The J gene is TRBJ1-4, the V gene TRBV7-2; 7 bases line up with TRBD1. The germline CDR1 and CDR2 sequences are SGHTA and FQGNSA. The J segment lost 5 bases and the V segment lost 5 bases, leaving 5 bases of the junction unmatched. The CDR3 is made up of 14 amino acids. The CDR3, as DNA: TGTGCCAGCAGCCAACAGGGGTTAAATGAAAAACTGTTTTTT. Protein sequence: CASSQQGLNEKLFF.

This clonotype has a handful of counts. The V gene is TRBV3-1, the J gene TRBJ2-5; 11 bases map to TRBD2. Trimming removed 2 bases from V and 4 bases from J; junction bases left unmatched: 6. Germline values: CDR1 LGHDT, CDR2 YNNKEL (reference sequence). The CDR3 is made up of 16 amino acids. CDR3 DNA sequence: TGTGCCAGCAGCCAATTCCTAGCGGGGGGAGGAGAGACCCAGTACTTC. Its protein is CASSQFLAGGGETQYF.

Only a few counts were recorded for this clonotype. The V gene is TRBV14, the J gene TRBJ2-1; possibly TRBD1 for D (6 bases). Deletions cut 1 base from V and 4 bases from J, with 11 bases between. The CDR3 consists of 15 residues. The germline V gene has CDR1 SGHDN and CDR2 FVKESK. The CDR3 nucleotides are TGTGCCAGCAGCCAAGCCAGGACAGTTTACAATGAGCAGTTCTTC. This gives the protein CASSQARTVYNEQFF. Combining the CDR3 with reference TRBV14 and TRBJ2-1 gives the whole variable domain EAGVTQFPSHSVIEKGQTVTLRCDPISGHDNLYWYRRVMGKEIKFLLHFVKESKQDESGMPNNRFLAERTGGTYSTLKVQPAELEDSGVYFCASSQARTVYNEQFFGPGTRLTVL.

There are many counts of this clonotype. The V call is TRBV12-3 or TRBV12-4, the J call TRBJ2-1; unclear D gene. CDR3 length equals 13 residues. The ends were cut back, 6 bases at V and 10 bases at J, with 16 bases in the middle. CDR3 protein: CASSPESTPEQFF. The CDR3, as DNA: TGTGCCAGCAGCCCGGAATCGACCCCCGAGCAGTTCTTC.

This chain joins TRBV5-1 and TRBJ2-7; tentative D call: TRBD2 (6 bases). The CDR3 sequence is 13 residues long. Germline assignment: CDR1 SGHRS and CDR2 YFSETQ. Trimming removed 9 bases from V and 3 bases from J, with 16 bases in between. CDR3 sequence (DNA): TGCGCCACCGCGGAGGGGACCAGCTACGAGCAGTACTTC. Residues: CATAEGTSYEQYF.

The chain recombines TRBV5-1 with TRBJ2-3; no definite D call. The germline gives CDR1 SGHRS, CDR2 YFSETQ. V lost 1 base and J 2 bases, leaving 14 bases between the germline ends. The CDR3 extends over 16 amino acids. As DNA, the CDR3 is TGCGCCAGCAGCTTGAGACGTCTACCATACACAGATACGCAGTATTTT. It is translated as CASSLRRLPYTDTQYF.

This clonotype was counted a few times. The genes are TRBV9 and TRBJ2-1; D may be TRBD2 (6 bases). Germline V CDR1 and CDR2: SGDLS, YYNGEE. The CDR3 runs 15 residues. With 3 bases removed from V and 2 bases from J, the gap between germline ends came to 12 bases. CDR3 in amino acids: CASSGRSGPYNEQFF. CDR3 in DNA: TGTGCCAGCAGCGGACGTAGCGGCCCCTACAATGAGCAGTTCTTC.

This clonotype was recorded at least ten times. The chain joins TRBV7-2 to TRBJ2-1; no reliable D call. Looked up from germline, CDR1 is SGHTA and CDR2 is FQGNSA. This CDR3 comprises 13 residues. The V gene lost 1 base and the J gene lost 8 bases, with 9 bases spanning the gap. The CDR3 is CASSLGVEDEQFF. The DNA for the CDR3 is TGTGCCAGCAGCTTAGGTGTGGAAGATGAGCAGTTCTTC.

The gene calls are TRBV7-7 and TRBJ2-5; 9 bases are a match to TRBD1. V was clipped by 4 bases and J by 4 bases; unmatched bases: 7. Germline assignment: CDR1 SSHAT and CDR2 FNYEAQ (reference sequence). CDR3 length: 15 residues. The CDR3 nucleotides read TGTGCCAGCAGCTCCTCGGGACAGGGTGGAGAGACCCAGTACTTC. Protein: CASSSSGQGGETQYF.

The chain carries TRBV12-3 or TRBV12-4 and TRBJ2-1, with D hard to call. Trimming pared 3 bases from V and 6 bases from J, leaving 12 bases between. The CDR3 sequence is 14 residues long. CDR3 sequence: CASSFGMVINEQFF. In DNA, the CDR3 is TGTGCCAGCAGTTTTGGGATGGTGATCAATGAGCAGTTCTTC.

A few counts support this clonotype. The chain carries TRBV12-3 or TRBV12-4 and TRBJ2-1, with 9 bases matching TRBD2. The CDR3 loop spans 16 amino acids. V lost 1 base, J lost 8 bases, and 9 bases stayed unmatched. The chain's CDR3 is CASSLVVTSGRYEQFF. The CDR3 coding sequence is TGTGCCAGCAGTTTAGTTGTGACTAGCGGACGTTATGAGCAGTTCTTC.

V is TRBV29-1 and J is TRBJ2-7, with a possible D match to TRBD2 (5 bases). This CDR3 has 14 residues. V was trimmed by 6 bases and J by 2 bases, leaving 17 bases between them. Per the germline V gene, CDR1 is SQVTM and CDR2 is ANQGSEA. CDR3 coding DNA: TGCAGCGTGAGGAGCGGTTACGACACCTACGAGCAGTACTTC. This codes for CSVRSGYDTYEQYF.

This chain links TRBV20-1 with TRBJ2-7; D gene ambiguous. The V gene lost 0 bases and the J gene lost 4 bases, with 4 bases spanning the gap. The germline V gene has CDR1 DFQATT and CDR2 SNEGSKA (reference sequence). This CDR3 comprises 11 residues. CDR3 sequence: CSARDKYEQYV. The CDR3 bases are TGCAGTGCTAGAGATAAATACGAGCAGTACGTC.

This clonotype was seen only a few times. The genes are TRBV6-5 and TRBJ1-1; D is undetermined. Trimming cost V 0 bases and J 6 bases, with 11 bases left between them. CDR1 is MNHEY and CDR2 is SVGAGI in the germline V gene. The CDR3 has 14 residues. This CDR3 is CASSYSGISAEAFF. The CDR3 bases are TGTGCCAGCAGTTACTCGGGGATTTCGGCTGAAGCTTTCTTT.

V gene TRBV12-5 combines with J gene TRBJ2-7, with D perhaps being TRBD1 or TRBD2 (5 bases each). The V end lost 0 bases, the J end lost 0 bases, and 9 bases lay between the germline ends. In germline, CDR1 is LGHNT, CDR2 FRNRAP. This CDR3 has 15 amino acids. The CDR3 sequence is CASGLVGTDSYEQYF. The DNA of the CDR3 is TGTGCTAGTGGTTTGGTAGGGACGGACTCCTACGAGCAGTACTTC.

The chain has TRBV7-9 and TRBJ2-5, with D perhaps being TRBD1 or TRBD2 (5 bases each). V was pared by 5 bases and J by 1 base, with 11 bases between. CDR1 and CDR2 (germline): SEHNR, FQNEAQ (reference sequence). The CDR3 totals 14 residues. CDR3 nucleotides: TGTGCCAGCAGCGACTACAGGATCCAAGAGACCCAGTACTTC. Translated: CASSDYRIQETQYF.

The chain joins TRBV7-2 to TRBJ1-4, with TRBD1 matching over 9 bases. CDR3 length: 13 amino acids. V was clipped by 6 bases and J by 6 bases; unmatched bases: 2. The V gene's germline CDR1 is SGHTA and CDR2 FQGNSA. CDR3 sequence: CASSRTGDEKLFF. In DNA form, the CDR3 reads TGTGCCAGCAGTCGGACAGGGGATGAAAAACTGTTTTTT.